Following are 9 T cell receptor beta chains from one sample sequenced in a study of blood T cell repertoires in COVID-19. Assay used: immunoSEQ multiplex PCR; TCRdb lists only in-frame clones, some missing. The sample lists some 190,000 clones, 80% seen once, with less than 7% in the top ten. The sample taken for sequencing was peripheral blood. These receptors were taken from a man in his 60s with acute or convalescent COVID-19.

V gene TRBV6-1 combines with J gene TRBJ1-6; perhaps TRBD1 as D (6 bases). The V end was cut by 4 bases, the J end by 7 bases, with 17 bases between. This CDR3 is built from 16 residues. Germline CDR1 MNHNS, CDR2 SASEGT. The CDR3 DNA follows: TGTGCCAGCAGTGGAATCGGACAGAGCCCAAATTCACCCCTCCACTTT. Protein: CASSGIGQSPNSPLHF.

This chain connects TRBV6-2 or TRBV6-3 to TRBJ1-4; D is unclear. V lost 5 bases, J lost 5 bases, and 12 bases lay in between. Per the germline V gene, CDR1 is MNHEY and CDR2 is SVGEGT. This CDR3 contains 14 residues. The CDR3 here is CASSTQIQNEKLFF. For the CDR3, the DNA is TGTGCCAGCAGTACTCAGATACAGAATGAAAAACTGTTTTTT.

The CDR3 bases are TGTGCCAGCAGCTTACGTTCGGGACAGGGAAACAGGAACTATGGCTACACCTTC. Amino acids: CASSLRSGQGNRNYGYTF. V is TRBV7-9 and J is TRBJ1-2, with 9 bases aligning to TRBD1. V lost 2 bases to trimming and J lost 2 bases; unmatched junction nucleotides: 12. This CDR3 has 18 amino acids. CDR1 is SEHNR and CDR2 is FQNEAQ in the germline V gene (reference sequence). Complete variable domain (other parts from reference TRBV7-9 and TRBJ1-2): DTGVSQNPRHKITKRGQNVTFRCDPISEHNRLYWYRQTLGQGPEFLTYFQNEAQLEKSRLLSDRFSAERPKGSFSTLEIQRTEQGDSAMYLCASSLRSGQGNRNYGYTFGSGTRLTVV.

The J gene is TRBJ2-3, the V gene TRBV27; TRBD2 matches 7 bases. V lost 5 bases, J lost 2 bases, and 7 bases stayed unmatched. CDR3 length: 15 amino acids. Germline CDR1 MNHEY, CDR2 SMNVEV (reference sequence). The CDR3, as DNA: TGTGCCAGCAGTCCAAGAGCGGGATCCACAGATACGCAGTATTTT. Protein: CASSPRAGSTDTQYF.

Only one count was recorded for this clone. The chain employs TRBV2 and TRBJ2-1, with unresolved D. Trimming left V 5 bases short and J 5 bases short, with 16 bases between. Germline values: CDR1 SNHLY, CDR2 FYNNEI. CDR3 length: 15 amino acids. The CDR3 coding sequence is TGTGCCAGCAGTTGGCTTTTCCTTTTCAACAATGAGCAGTTCTTC. Its translation: CASSWLFLFNNEQFF.

The J gene is TRBJ1-2, the V gene TRBV6-1; D possibly corresponds to TRBD1 (5 bases). CDR3 length: 15 residues. CDR1 and CDR2 from the germline V gene are MNHNS and SASEGT. Deletions cut 2 bases from V and 6 bases from J, with 16 bases between. The CDR3 sequence: CASSEMGQGRNGYTF. The CDR3 DNA is TGTGCCAGCAGTGAAATGGGGCAGGGAAGGAATGGCTACACCTTC.

The chain is built from TRBV25-1 and TRBJ1-1, with 7 bases identical to TRBD1. Germline lookup yields CDR1 MGHDK and CDR2 SYGVNS. The CDR3 is made up of 14 amino acids. V lost 6 bases, J lost 1 base, and 5 bases stayed unmatched. The CDR3 nucleotides are TGTGCCAGCAGCGAGACAGGGACGAACACTGAAGCTTTCTTT. It codes for CASSETGTNTEAFF.

This clone appeared once. The J gene is TRBJ2-4, the V gene TRBV6-1; 8 positions match TRBD2. Germline values: CDR1 MNHNS, CDR2 SASEGT. The ends lost 0 bases at V and 0 bases at J; junction bases unmatched: 10. This CDR3 has 19 residues. The chain's CDR3 is CASSEAVFSGELAKNIQYF. CDR3 nucleotide sequence: TGTGCCAGCAGTGAAGCGGTTTTTAGCGGGGAGCTAGCCAAAAACATTCAGTACTTC.

The chain employs TRBV24-1 and TRBJ1-2; 9 bases map to TRBD1. V trimming: 5 bases; J trimming: 6 bases; junction bases outside the gene matches: 3. The CDR3 is made up of 13 amino acids. Germline values: CDR1 KGHDR, CDR2 SFDVKD. For the CDR3, the DNA is TGTGCCACCAGTGGGGGACAGGGAGATGGCTACACCTTC. As protein: CATSGGQGDGYTF.